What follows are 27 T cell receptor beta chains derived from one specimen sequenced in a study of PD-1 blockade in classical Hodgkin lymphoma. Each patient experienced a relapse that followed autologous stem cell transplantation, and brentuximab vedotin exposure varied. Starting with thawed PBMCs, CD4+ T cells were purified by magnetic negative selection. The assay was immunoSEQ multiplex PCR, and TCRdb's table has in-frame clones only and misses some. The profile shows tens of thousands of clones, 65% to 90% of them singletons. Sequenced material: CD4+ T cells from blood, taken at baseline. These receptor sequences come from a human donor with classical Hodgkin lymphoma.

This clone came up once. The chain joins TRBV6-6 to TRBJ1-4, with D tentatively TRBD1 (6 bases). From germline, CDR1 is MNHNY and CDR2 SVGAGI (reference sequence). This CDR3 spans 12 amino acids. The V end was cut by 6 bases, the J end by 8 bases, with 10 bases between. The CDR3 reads CASRRGEEKLFF. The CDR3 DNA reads TGTGCCAGCAGGAGGGGGGAGGAAAAACTGTTTTTT.

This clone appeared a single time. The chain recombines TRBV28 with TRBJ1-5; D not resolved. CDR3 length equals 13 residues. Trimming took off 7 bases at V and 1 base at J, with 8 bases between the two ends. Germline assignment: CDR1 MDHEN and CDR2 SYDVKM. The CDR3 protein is CASKRQSNQPQHF. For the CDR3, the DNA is TGTGCCAGCAAGAGACAAAGCAATCAGCCCCAGCATTTT.

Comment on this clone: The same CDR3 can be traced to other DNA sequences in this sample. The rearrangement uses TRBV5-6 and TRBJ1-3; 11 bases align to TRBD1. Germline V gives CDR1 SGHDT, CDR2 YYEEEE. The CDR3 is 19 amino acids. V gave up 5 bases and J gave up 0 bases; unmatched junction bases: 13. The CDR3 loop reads CASSGHGTGGFYSGNTIYF. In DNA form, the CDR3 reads TGTGCCAGCAGTGGGCACGGGACAGGGGGATTCTACTCTGGAAACACCATATATTTT.

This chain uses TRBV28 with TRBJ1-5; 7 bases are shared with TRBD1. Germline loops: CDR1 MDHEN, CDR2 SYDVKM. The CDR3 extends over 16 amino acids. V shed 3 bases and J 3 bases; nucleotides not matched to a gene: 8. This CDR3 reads CASSFFAGGFNQPQHF. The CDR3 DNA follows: TGTGCCAGCAGTTTCTTTGCAGGGGGTTTCAATCAGCCCCAGCATTTT.

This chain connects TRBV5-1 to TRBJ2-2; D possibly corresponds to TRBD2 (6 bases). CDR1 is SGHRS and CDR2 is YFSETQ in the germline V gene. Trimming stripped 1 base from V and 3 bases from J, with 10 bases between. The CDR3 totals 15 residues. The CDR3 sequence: CASSLRSGHTGELFF. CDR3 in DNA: TGCGCCAGCAGCTTGCGTAGCGGTCACACCGGGGAGCTGTTTTTT. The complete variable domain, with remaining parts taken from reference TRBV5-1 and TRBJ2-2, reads KAGVTQTPRYLIKTRGQQVTLSCSPISGHRSVSWYQQTPGQGLQFLFEYFSETQRNKGNFPGRFSGRQFSNSRSEMNVSTLELGDSALYLCASSLRSGHTGELFFGEGSRLTVL.

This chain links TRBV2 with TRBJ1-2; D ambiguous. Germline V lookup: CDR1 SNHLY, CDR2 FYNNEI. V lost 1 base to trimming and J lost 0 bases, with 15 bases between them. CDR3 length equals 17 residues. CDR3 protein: CASSEEVGFRPNYGYTF. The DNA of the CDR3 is TGTGCCAGCAGTGAAGAAGTAGGGTTCCGACCTAACTATGGCTACACCTTC. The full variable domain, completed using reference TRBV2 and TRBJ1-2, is EPEVTQTPSHQVTQMGQEVILRCVPISNHLYFYWYRQILGQKVEFLVSFYNNEISEKSEIFDDQFSVERPDGSNFTLKIRSTKLEDSAMYFCASSEEVGFRPNYGYTFGSGTRLTVV.

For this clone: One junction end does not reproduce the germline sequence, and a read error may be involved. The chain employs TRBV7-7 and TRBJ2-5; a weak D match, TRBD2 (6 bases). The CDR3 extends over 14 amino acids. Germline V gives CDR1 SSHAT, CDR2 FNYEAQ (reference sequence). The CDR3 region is CASSLGISGETQYF. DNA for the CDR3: TGTGCTAGCAGCTTAGGTATTAGCGGAGAGACCCAGTACTTC.

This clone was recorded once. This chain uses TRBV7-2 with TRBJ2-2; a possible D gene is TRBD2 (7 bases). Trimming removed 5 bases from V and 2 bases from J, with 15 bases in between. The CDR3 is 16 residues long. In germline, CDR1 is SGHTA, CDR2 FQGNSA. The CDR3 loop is CASSPGGGRNTGELFF. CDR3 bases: TGTGCCAGCAGCCCTGGGGGCGGGAGAAACACCGGGGAGCTGTTTTTT.

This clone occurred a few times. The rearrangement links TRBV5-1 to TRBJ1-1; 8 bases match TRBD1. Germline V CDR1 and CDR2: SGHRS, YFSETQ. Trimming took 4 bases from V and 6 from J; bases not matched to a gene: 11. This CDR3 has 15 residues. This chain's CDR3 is CASSGNRGGSSEAFF. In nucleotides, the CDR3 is TGCGCCAGCAGCGGAAACAGGGGGGGTTCTTCTGAAGCTTTCTTT.

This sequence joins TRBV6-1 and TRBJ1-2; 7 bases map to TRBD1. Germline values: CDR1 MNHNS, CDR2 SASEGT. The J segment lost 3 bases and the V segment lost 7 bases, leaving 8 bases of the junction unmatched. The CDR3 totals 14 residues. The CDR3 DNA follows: TGTGCCAGCAATAACAGGGGCAGGGACTATGGCTACACCTTC. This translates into CASNNRGRDYGYTF.

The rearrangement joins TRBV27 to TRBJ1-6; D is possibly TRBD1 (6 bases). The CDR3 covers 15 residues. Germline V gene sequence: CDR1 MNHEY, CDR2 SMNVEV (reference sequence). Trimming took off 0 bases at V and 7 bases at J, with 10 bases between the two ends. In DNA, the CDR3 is TGTGCCAGCAGTTTATCGACAGGCCCCAATTCACCCCTCCACTTT. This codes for CASSLSTGPNSPLHF.

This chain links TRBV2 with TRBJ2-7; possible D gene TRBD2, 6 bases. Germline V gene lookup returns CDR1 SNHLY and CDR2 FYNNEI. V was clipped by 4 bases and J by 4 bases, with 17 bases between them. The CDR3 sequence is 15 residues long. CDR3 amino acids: CASSGLASDSYEQYF. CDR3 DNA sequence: TGTGCCAGCAGTGGATTGGCTAGCGACAGTTACGAGCAGTACTTC.

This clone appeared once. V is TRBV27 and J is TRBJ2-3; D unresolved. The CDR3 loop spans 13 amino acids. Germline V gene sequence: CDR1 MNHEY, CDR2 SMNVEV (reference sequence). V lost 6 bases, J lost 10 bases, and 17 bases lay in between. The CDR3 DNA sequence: TGTGCCAGCAGCACCCAGCTTTGGGTTTCGCAGTATTTT. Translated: CASSTQLWVSQYF.

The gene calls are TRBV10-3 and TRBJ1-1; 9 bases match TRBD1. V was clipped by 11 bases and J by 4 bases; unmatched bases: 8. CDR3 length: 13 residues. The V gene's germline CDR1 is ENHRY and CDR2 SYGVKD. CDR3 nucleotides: TGTGCCGCCGCTGGGACAGGGACCACTGAAGCTTTCTTT. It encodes CAAAGTGTTEAFF.

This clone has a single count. CDR3 amino acids: CASPGTGGSRNQPQHF. The CDR3, as DNA: TGTGCCAGTCCGGGGACAGGGGGAAGTAGGAATCAGCCCCAGCATTTT. The rearrangement links TRBV21-1 to TRBJ1-5; the D call of TRBD1 is as the table states it, not checked on the DNA. TRBV21-1 is classified as a pseudogene. This CDR3 comprises 16 residues.

CDR3 bases: TGCGCCAGCAGCTCGGCTACAAGCGGGAGGGCCACAGATACGCAGTATTTT. This gives the protein CASSSATSGRATDTQYF. The genes are TRBV5-1 and TRBJ2-3; 10 bases are a match to TRBD2. The CDR3 has 17 amino acids. CDR1 and CDR2 from the germline V gene are SGHRS and YFSETQ. V was clipped by 3 bases and J by 2 bases; unmatched bases: 9.

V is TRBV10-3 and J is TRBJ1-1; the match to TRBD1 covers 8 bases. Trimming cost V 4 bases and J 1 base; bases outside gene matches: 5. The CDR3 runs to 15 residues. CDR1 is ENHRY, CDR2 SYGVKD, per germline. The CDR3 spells CAISAAGTGNTEAFF. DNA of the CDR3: TGTGCCATCAGTGCAGCCGGGACAGGGAACACTGAAGCTTTCTTT.

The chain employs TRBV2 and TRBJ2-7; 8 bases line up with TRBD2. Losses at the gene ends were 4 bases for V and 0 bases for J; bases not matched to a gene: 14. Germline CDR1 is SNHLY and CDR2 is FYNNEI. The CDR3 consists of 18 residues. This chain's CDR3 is CASSVPLTGGGTSYEQYF. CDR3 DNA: TGTGCCAGCAGTGTTCCCCTCACGGGGGGGGGAACCTCCTACGAGCAGTACTTC.

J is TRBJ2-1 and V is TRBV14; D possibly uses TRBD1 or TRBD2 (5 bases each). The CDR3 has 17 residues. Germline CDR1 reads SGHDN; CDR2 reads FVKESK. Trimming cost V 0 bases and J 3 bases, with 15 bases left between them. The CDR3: CASSQEGDGANYNEQFF. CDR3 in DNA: TGTGCCAGCAGCCAAGAGGGAGACGGGGCGAACTACAATGAGCAGTTCTTC.

CDR3 DNA sequence: TGCGCCAGCAGCCCGGGAGCAGACGTTGAAAAACTGTTTTTT. Residues: CASSPGADVEKLFF. The rearrangement uses TRBV4-3 and TRBJ1-4; D not resolved. The CDR3 covers 14 residues. V was shortened by 4 bases and J by 7 bases, with 13 bases between the two germline ends. The germline V gene encodes CDR1 LGHNA and CDR2 YSLEER.

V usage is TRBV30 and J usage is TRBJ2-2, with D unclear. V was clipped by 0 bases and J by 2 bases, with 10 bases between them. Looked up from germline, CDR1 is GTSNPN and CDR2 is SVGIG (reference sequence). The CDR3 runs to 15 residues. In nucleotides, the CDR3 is TGTGCCTGGAGTGTTCGACTTCTAAACACCGGGGAGCTGTTTTTT. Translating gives CAWSVRLLNTGELFF.

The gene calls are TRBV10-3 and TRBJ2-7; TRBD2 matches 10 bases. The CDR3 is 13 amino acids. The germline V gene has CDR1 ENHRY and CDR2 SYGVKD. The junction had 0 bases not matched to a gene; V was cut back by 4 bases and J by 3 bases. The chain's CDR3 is CAISGTSGYEQYF. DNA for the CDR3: TGTGCCATCAGTGGGACTAGCGGCTACGAGCAGTACTTC.

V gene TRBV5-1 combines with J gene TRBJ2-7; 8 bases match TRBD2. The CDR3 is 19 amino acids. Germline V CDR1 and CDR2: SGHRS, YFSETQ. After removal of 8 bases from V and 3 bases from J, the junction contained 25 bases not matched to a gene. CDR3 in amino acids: CARLRWWREENRGDYEQYF. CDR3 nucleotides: TGCGCCAGACTGCGGTGGTGGCGGGAGGAAAATCGAGGTGACTACGAGCAGTACTTC.

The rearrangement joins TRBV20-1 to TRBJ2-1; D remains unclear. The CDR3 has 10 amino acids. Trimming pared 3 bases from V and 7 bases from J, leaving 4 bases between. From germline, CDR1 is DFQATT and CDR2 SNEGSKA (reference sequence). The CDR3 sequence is CSARRNEQFF. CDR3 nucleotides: TGCAGTGCTAGGAGAAATGAGCAGTTCTTC.

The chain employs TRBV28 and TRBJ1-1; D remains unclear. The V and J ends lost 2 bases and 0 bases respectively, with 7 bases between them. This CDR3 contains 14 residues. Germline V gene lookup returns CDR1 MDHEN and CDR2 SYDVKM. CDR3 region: CASSLEGLNTEAFF. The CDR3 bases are TGTGCCAGCAGTTTAGAAGGCCTGAACACTGAAGCTTTCTTT.

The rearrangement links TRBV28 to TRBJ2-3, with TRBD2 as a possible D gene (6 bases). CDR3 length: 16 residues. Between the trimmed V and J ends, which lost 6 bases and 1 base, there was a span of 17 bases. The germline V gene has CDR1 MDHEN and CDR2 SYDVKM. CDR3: CASSTWGEWGTDTQYF. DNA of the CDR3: TGTGCCAGCAGCACCTGGGGGGAGTGGGGCACAGATACGCAGTATTTT.

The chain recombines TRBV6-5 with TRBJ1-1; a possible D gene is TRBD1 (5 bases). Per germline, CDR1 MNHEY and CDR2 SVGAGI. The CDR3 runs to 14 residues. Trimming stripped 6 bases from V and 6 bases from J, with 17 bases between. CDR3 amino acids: CASSSVGPAAEAFF. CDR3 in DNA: TGTGCCAGCAGCTCTGTGGGACCGGCCGCTGAAGCTTTCTTT.